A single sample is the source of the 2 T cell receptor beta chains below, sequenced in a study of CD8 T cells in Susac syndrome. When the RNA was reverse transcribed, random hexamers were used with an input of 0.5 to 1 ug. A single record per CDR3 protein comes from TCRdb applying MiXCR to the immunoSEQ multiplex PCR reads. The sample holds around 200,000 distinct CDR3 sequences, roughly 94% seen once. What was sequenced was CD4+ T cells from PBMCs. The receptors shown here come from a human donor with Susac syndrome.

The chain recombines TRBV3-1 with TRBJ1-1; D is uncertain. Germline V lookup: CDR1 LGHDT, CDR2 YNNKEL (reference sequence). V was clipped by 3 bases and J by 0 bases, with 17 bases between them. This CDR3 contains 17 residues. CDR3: CASSHRSMRALNTEAFF. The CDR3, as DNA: TGTGCCAGCAGCCACCGCAGTATGAGGGCCCTGAACACTGAAGCTTTCTTT.

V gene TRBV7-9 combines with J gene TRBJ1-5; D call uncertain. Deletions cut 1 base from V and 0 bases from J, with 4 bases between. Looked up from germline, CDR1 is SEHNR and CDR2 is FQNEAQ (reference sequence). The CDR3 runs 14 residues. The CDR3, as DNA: TGTGCCAGCAGCTTAGGTGTTAGCAATCAGCCCCAGCATTTT. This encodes CASSLGVSNQPQHF.